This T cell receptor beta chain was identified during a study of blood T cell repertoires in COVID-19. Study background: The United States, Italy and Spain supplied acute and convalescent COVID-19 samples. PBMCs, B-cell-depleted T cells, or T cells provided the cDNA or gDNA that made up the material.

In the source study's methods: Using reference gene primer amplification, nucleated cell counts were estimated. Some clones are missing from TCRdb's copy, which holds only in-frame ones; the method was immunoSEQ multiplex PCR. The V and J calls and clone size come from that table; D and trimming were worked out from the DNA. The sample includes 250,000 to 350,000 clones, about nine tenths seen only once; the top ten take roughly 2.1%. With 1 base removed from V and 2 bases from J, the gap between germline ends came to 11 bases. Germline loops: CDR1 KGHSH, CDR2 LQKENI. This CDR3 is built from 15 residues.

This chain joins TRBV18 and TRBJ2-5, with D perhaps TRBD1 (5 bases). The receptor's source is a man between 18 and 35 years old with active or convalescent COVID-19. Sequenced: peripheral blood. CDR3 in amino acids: CASSPRSGSQETQYF. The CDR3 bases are TGTGCCAGCTCACCACGATCAGGGTCTCAAGAGACCCAGTACTTC. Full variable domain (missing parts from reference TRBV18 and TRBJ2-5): NAGVMQNPRHLVRRRGQEARLRCSPMKGHSHVYWYRQLPEEGLKFMVYLQKENIIDESGMPKERFSAEFPKEGPSILRIQQVVRGDSAAYFCASSPRSGSQETQYFGPGTRLLVL.